The T cell receptor beta chain described here comes from a study of blood T cell repertoires in COVID-19. Germline V CDR1 and CDR2: SGHDN, FVKESK. This CDR3 contains 16 residues. V was cut by 0 bases and J by 6 bases, with 18 bases left in between. In the study's own analysis: Reference gene primer amplification yielded estimated nucleated cell counts. Here immunoSEQ multiplex PCR was the method, and the copy in TCRdb shows in-frame clones only, minus some. The V and J calls and clone size were taken over from that table, and D and trimming were inferred from the DNA. Here the sample spans about 200,000 clones, roughly four fifths being singletons.

The chain carries TRBV14 and TRBJ2-7; D remains ambiguous. The sequence came from a man in his forties or fifties who had recovered from COVID-19. The sequencing input was PBMCs or T cells enriched from blood (not recorded which). CDR3 coding DNA: TGTGCCAGCAGCCAAGAGTTGCTTTTTGAGCTTGGCGAGCAGTACTTC. It translates to CASSQELLFELGEQYF.